This T cell receptor beta chain comes out of a study of patients and donors after allogeneic stem cell transplantation. TCRdb ran MiXCR on the RT-PCR reads and lists one entry per CDR3 protein. Among roughly 880,000 distinct CDR3 sequences, under 20% were seen once, and the ten largest hold 6%. CDR1 SGHRS and CDR2 YFSETQ come from the germline V gene. The CDR3 is made up of 15 amino acids. V lost 5 bases to trimming and J lost 6 bases, with 21 bases between them. The table lists this clonotype with a few counts. The chain is built from TRBV5-1 and TRBJ2-7; D possibly matches TRBD1 or TRBD2 (5 bases each). The sequence came from a human donor who was either an allogeneic HSCT recipient or a stem cell or donor lymphocyte infusion donor (not recorded which). It is not recorded whose cells these are; they may come from a transplant donor. Source material: blood, either unsorted or a sorted T cell fraction (not recorded which). This chain's CDR3 is CASSGSTDYQGEQYF. The CDR3 DNA follows: TGCGCCAGCAGTGGTTCGACAGACTATCAAGGCGAGCAGTACTTC.